The 11 T cell receptor beta chains in this list originate from one sample, sequenced in a study of shared clonotypes between healthy human individuals (dated by TCRdb to about 2020). Library creation used the immunoSEQ multiplex PCR assay. As stored in TCRdb, this immuneACCESS dataset retains in-frame rearrangements with V and J assigned. A fraction of the clones does not appear; measured against another copy, unresolved V genes explain less than half of the discrepancy, and the remainder lacks a known reason. The sample includes 2 million to 2.5 million clones, with roughly 92% observed a single time. 0.37% of the sample goes to the ten largest clones. The sample taken for sequencing was naive CD4+ T cells from PBMCs. In the paper's terms, the cell subset or site label means: CD45RA+ positively selected. The receptors were gathered from a man aged 18 to 29 in good health. Some clones in this sample may be carry-over from other donors' samples.

The chain recombines TRBV28 with TRBJ2-5; D unclear. The V gene lost 5 bases and the J gene lost 0 bases, with 13 bases spanning the gap. The CDR3 runs 15 residues. Per the germline V gene, CDR1 is MDHEN and CDR2 is SYDVKM. The chain's CDR3 is CASSPRPQNQETQYF. CDR3 coding DNA: TGTGCCAGCAGTCCCCGCCCCCAGAACCAAGAGACCCAGTACTTC.

The chain has TRBV7-2 and TRBJ1-4; TRBD1 matches 9 bases. V lost 5 bases, J lost 11 bases, and 9 bases stayed unmatched. Germline CDR1 and CDR2: SGHTA and FQGNSA. The CDR3 consists of 14 residues. CDR3 region: CASSPPGQGAKLFF. In DNA, the CDR3 is TGTGCCAGCAGCCCCCCGGGACAGGGTGCCAAACTGTTTTTT.

V usage is TRBV4-1 and J usage is TRBJ2-7; TRBD1 is a possible D gene (5 bases). The V gene lost 3 bases and the J gene lost 0 bases, with 21 bases spanning the gap. CDR1 is MGHRA, CDR2 YSYEKL, per germline. The CDR3 extends over 18 amino acids. The CDR3 DNA is TGCGCCAGCAGCCACCCAAGGAAGTTACAGGAAAGCTCCTACGAGCAGTACTTC. It codes for CASSHPRKLQESSYEQYF.

In this sample, this clone turned up a few times. This chain joins TRBV18 and TRBJ2-2; D not certain. Looked up from germline, CDR1 is KGHSH and CDR2 is LQKENI. The V end was cut by 2 bases, the J end by 7 bases, with 8 bases between. The CDR3 covers 13 residues. The CDR3 here is CASSPTAVGELFF. The CDR3 DNA reads TGTGCCAGCTCACCAACCGCGGTCGGGGAGCTGTTTTTT.

The rearrangement links TRBV2 to TRBJ2-6; D not certain. The germline gives CDR1 SNHLY, CDR2 FYNNEI. Deletions cut 3 bases from V and 1 base from J, with 4 bases between. The CDR3 runs 14 residues. The chain's CDR3 is CASSDDSGANVLTF. DNA of the CDR3: TGTGCCAGCAGTGATGATTCTGGGGCCAACGTCCTGACTTTC.

A single count supports this clone. The chain uses TRBV19 and TRBJ2-3, with 7 nucleotides matching TRBD2. CDR1 is LNHDA, CDR2 SQIVND, per germline (reference sequence). The trim removed 2 bases at V and 4 bases at J, leaving 9 bases unmatched. CDR3 size: 16 residues. The CDR3 protein is CASSIRGRENSDTQYF. CDR3 coding DNA: TGTGCCAGTAGTATAAGAGGGCGGGAGAACTCAGATACGCAGTATTTT.

This chain connects TRBV28 to TRBJ1-1, with 8 bases identical to TRBD1. This CDR3 has 19 amino acids. The J segment lost 0 bases and the V segment lost 4 bases, leaving 16 bases of the junction unmatched. Germline CDR1 and CDR2: MDHEN and SYDVKM. The CDR3 reads CASSWRGQGAPRVNTEAFF. DNA for the CDR3: TGTGCCAGCAGTTGGAGGGGGCAGGGGGCCCCCCGAGTGAACACTGAAGCTTTCTTT.

This chain joins TRBV28 and TRBJ2-5; TRBD1 matches at 7 bases. V lost 5 bases and J lost 4; bases outside the gene matches: 7. The CDR3 sequence is 14 residues long. The germline gives CDR1 MDHEN, CDR2 SYDVKM. This CDR3 is CASSPPTGLETQYF. DNA of the CDR3: TGTGCCAGCAGTCCGCCGACAGGGTTAGAGACCCAGTACTTC.

V gene TRBV29-1 combines with J gene TRBJ2-2, with unresolved D. This CDR3 has 11 amino acids. The ends were cut back, 8 bases at V and 7 bases at J, with 11 bases in the middle. Per the germline V gene, CDR1 is SQVTM and CDR2 is ANQGSEA. The CDR3 protein is CSSVAGGELFF. The DNA of the CDR3 is TGCAGCAGTGTGGCAGGCGGGGAGCTGTTTTTT.

The rearrangement joins TRBV27 to TRBJ2-3; 8 nucleotides agree with TRBD2. With 4 bases clipped from V and 1 base from J, the junction kept 7 bases outside the gene matches. The germline V gene has CDR1 MNHEY and CDR2 SMNVEV (reference sequence). The CDR3 contains 16 residues. Written as DNA, the CDR3 is TGTGCCAGCAGTTCCCCCTCTAGCGGGCGCACAGATACGCAGTATTTT. Protein product: CASSSPSSGRTDTQYF.

The rearrangement links TRBV5-1 to TRBJ2-3; no firm D call. The CDR3 is 12 amino acids. Germline V gene lookup returns CDR1 SGHRS and CDR2 YFSETQ. The germline V and J ends were trimmed by 1 base and 6 bases, with 6 bases remaining between them. The CDR3 here is CASSLLEDTQYF. In nucleotides, the CDR3 is TGCGCCAGCAGCTTGCTCGAGGATACGCAGTATTTT.